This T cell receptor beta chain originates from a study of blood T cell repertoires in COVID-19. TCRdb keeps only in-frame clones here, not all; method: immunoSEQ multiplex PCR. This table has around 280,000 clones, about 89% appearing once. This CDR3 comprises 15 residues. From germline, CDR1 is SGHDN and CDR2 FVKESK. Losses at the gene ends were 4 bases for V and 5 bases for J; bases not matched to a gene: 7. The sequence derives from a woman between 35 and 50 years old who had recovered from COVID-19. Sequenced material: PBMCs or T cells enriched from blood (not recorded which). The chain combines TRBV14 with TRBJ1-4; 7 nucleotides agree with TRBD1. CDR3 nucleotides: TGTGCCAGCAGCCGTTCGGGGACAGTAAATGAAAAACTGTTTTTT. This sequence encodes CASSRSGTVNEKLFF. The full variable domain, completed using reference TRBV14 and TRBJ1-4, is EAGVTQFPSHSVIEKGQTVTLRCDPISGHDNLYWYRRVMGKEIKFLLHFVKESKQDESGMPNNRFLAERTGGTYSTLKVQPAELEDSGVYFCASSRSGTVNEKLFFGSGTQLSVL.